Listed below are T cell receptor beta chains from one sample, sequenced in a study of blood T cell repertoires in COVID-19. Here immunoSEQ multiplex PCR was the method, and the copy in TCRdb shows in-frame clones only, minus some. The sample contains more than 250,000 clones, approximately 80% of which appear only once. The sequenced sample consisted of PBMCs or T cells enriched from blood (not recorded which). Every receptor here comes from a man aged 35 to 55 who had been exposed to COVID-19. Both conserved end residues are part of each CDR3. The order of the fields is D gene, clone size, V gene, J gene, CDR3 DNA, CDR3 protein. The D gene is left open where the match is weak. Size tells how often a clone was seen (once, few, many) or the class of an expanded clone, and some rows leave it out.

TRBD1,NA,TRBV19,TRBJ1-5,TGTGCCAGTAGTACGGGGACAGGGGGCGGTCAGCCCCAGCATTTT,CASSTGTGGGQPQHF
NA,NA,TRBV11-2,TRBJ2-5,TGTGCCAGCAGCTTAAACGGACTAATCCTCGAGACCCAGTACTTC,CASSLNGLILETQYF
TRBD2,few,TRBV5-1,TRBJ2-3,TGCGCCAGCAGCATTACTAGCGGATATCAGAATACGCAGTATTTT,CASSITSGYQNTQYF
TRBD2,NA,TRBV7-8,TRBJ2-1,TGTGCCAGCAGCTTAGGATATCGGACTAGCTCATACAATGAGCAGTTCTTC,CASSLGYRTSSYNEQFF
NA,many,TRBV6-2/TRBV6-3,TRBJ2-2,TGTGCCAGCAGTTACTTATATCGGGGCACCGGGGAGCTGTTTTTT,CASSYLYRGTGELFF
TRBD1,NA,TRBV6-5,TRBJ1-1,TGTGCCAGCAGCGGACAGGCGCTTAGCACTGAAGCTTTCTTT,CASSGQALSTEAFF
TRBD1,NA,TRBV30,TRBJ2-7,TGTGCCTGGGACCGACAGGGCCTCTACGAGCAGTACTTC,CAWDRQGLYEQYF
TRBD2,few,TRBV25-1,TRBJ2-7,TGTGCCAGCAGTGATGGGACTAGCGGGCCCTACGAGCAGTACTTC,CASSDGTSGPYEQYF
TRBD2,NA,TRBV7-9,TRBJ2-7,TGTGCCAGCAAGCGGAGCGGGAGGGCCGGCGAGCAGTACTTC,CASKRSGRAGEQYF
NA,NA,TRBV27,TRBJ1-2,TGTGCCAGCAGTTTATCCCCCCTTAGTGGGCGGCCCGGGGTCTATGGCTACACCTTC,CASSLSPLSGRPGVYGYTF
NA,NA,TRBV3-1/TRBV3-2,TRBJ1-5,TGTGCCAGCAGCCAAGGCGGGGGGACGGGGCCCCAGCATTTT,CASSQGGGTGPQHF
NA,NA,TRBV10-3,TRBJ2-7,TGTGCCATCAGTGAGGGTAGTTACGAGCAGTACTTC,CAISEGSYEQYF
TRBD1,NA,TRBV4-2,TRBJ1-2,TGTGCCAGCAGCCGGGACCTCCGGGACAGGGGATATGGCTACACCTTC,CASSRDLRDRGYGYTF
TRBD1,NA,TRBV5-1,TRBJ1-1,TGCGCCAGCAGCGGACAGGGGGGAGGCACTGAAGCTTTCTTT,CASSGQGGGTEAFF
NA,NA,TRBV5-5,TRBJ2-2,TGTGCCAGCAGCGCGAGATCGAACACCGGGGAGCTGTTTTTT,CASSARSNTGELFF